This T cell receptor (beta chain) is from a study of cytomegalovirus exposure and HLA in healthy donors. The study ran its PCR with 60 Vbeta and 13 Jbeta primers. Clones were read by immunoSEQ multiplex PCR, and TCRdb kept only the in-frame ones, dropping some. The sample holds about 150,000 clones, 76% seen once. In this sample, this clone turned up once. Germline CDR1 SGHTA, CDR2 FQGTGA. This CDR3 contains 14 residues. The germline V and J ends were trimmed by 5 bases and 7 bases, with 17 bases remaining between them. Input material: PBMCs. This chain joins TRBV7-3 and TRBJ1-2; maybe TRBD1 (6 bases). The receptor's source is a man between 35 and 55 years old in good health and CMV-seronegative. CDR3 DNA: TGTGCCAGCAGCCCAAACAGGGATTCGGGTGGCTACACCTTC. It is translated as CASSPNRDSGGYTF. Full variable domain (missing parts from reference TRBV7-3 and TRBJ1-2): GAGVSQTPSNKVTEKGKYVELRCDPISGHTALYWYRQSLGQGPEFLIYFQGTGAADDSGLPNDRFFAVRPEGSVSTLKIQRTERGDSAVYLCASSPNRDSGGYTFGSGTRLTVV.